Below are 25 T cell receptor beta chains sequenced from a single sample in a study of response to subunit inactivated influenza vaccine. TCRdb reanalysed the RT-PCR reads using MiXCR and keeps one entry per CDR3 protein. The sample carries under 500,000 distinct CDR3 sequences, approximately 11% recorded once. The sequences come from PBMCs from blood, collected 40 to 50 days after vaccination. The receptors shown here come from a man aged 45-65 years who received an inactivated influenza vaccine.

Here the CDR3 reads CSASTDTSTDTQYF. The CDR3 coding sequence is TGCAGTGCTAGTACGGATACTAGCACAGATACGCAGTATTTT. The chain has TRBV20-1 and TRBJ2-3; D gene ambiguous. The V gene lost 3 bases and the J gene lost 0 bases, with 10 bases spanning the gap. The CDR3 has 14 amino acids. Per germline, CDR1 DFQATT and CDR2 SNEGSKA (reference sequence).

The V gene is TRBV5-1, the J gene TRBJ2-5, with unresolved D. This CDR3 has 14 residues. Germline lookup yields CDR1 SGHRS and CDR2 YFSETQ. Trimming took 0 bases from V and 1 from J, leaving 7 bases between them. The CDR3 is CASSLEGIQETQYF. For the CDR3, the DNA is TGCGCCAGCAGCTTGGAGGGAATCCAAGAGACCCAGTACTTC.

This clonotype was recorded at least ten times. This chain connects TRBV7-2 to TRBJ2-5, with a tentative D call TRBD2 (6 bases). Trimming removed 1 base at V and 5 bases at J, with 17 bases between. Germline CDR1 is SGHTA and CDR2 is FQGNSA. CDR3 size: 16 residues. As DNA, the CDR3 is TGTGCCAGCAGCTTAGAATATTACGGCGGGGTGGAGACCCAGTACTTC. Amino acid sequence: CASSLEYYGGVETQYF.

This clonotype has only a few counts. The chain carries TRBV3-1 and TRBJ2-7; TRBD2 agrees at 10 bases. V dropped 6 bases and J dropped 4; count of bases not matched to a gene: 9. Per the germline V gene, CDR1 is LGHDT and CDR2 is YNNKEL (reference sequence). The CDR3 loop spans 15 amino acids. CDR3 coding DNA: TGTGCCAGCAGTCGAGGACTAGCGGAAACTTACGAGCAGTACTTC. Translated: CASSRGLAETYEQYF.

This clonotype was detected only a few times. The chain has TRBV12-3 or TRBV12-4 and TRBJ1-1; 7 positions match TRBD1. The CDR3 has 14 amino acids. With V trimmed by 2 bases and J by 4 bases, 4 bases remained unmatched. The CDR3 nucleotides read TGTGCCAGCAGTTTACCTTCAGGGGGCACTGAAGCTTTCTTT. Translating it yields CASSLPSGGTEAFF.

The table lists this clonotype with many counts. V is TRBV6-1 and J is TRBJ2-7, with a tentative D call TRBD1 (6 bases). The CDR3 extends over 13 amino acids. With 6 bases removed from V and 3 bases from J, the gap between germline ends came to 12 bases. Germline CDR1 and CDR2: MNHNS and SASEGT. The CDR3 nucleotides read TGTGCCAGCAGCCAAGGGGGATTCTACGAGCAGTACTTC. It yields the protein CASSQGGFYEQYF.

V gene TRBV29-1 combines with J gene TRBJ2-1; TRBD1 might be the D (8 bases). CDR1 SQVTM and CDR2 ANQGSEA come from the germline V gene. V was shortened by 3 bases and J by 7 bases, with 16 bases between the two germline ends. The CDR3 is 14 residues long. The CDR3 nucleotides read TGCAGCGTTGAGGAGGACAGGGAGGGAAATGAGCAGTTCTTC. Protein sequence: CSVEEDREGNEQFF.

In its sample, this clonotype was seen a few times. This chain uses TRBV11-2 with TRBJ2-7; a possible D gene is TRBD1 (5 bases). Per the germline V gene, CDR1 is SGHAT and CDR2 is FQNNGV. The CDR3 is 15 residues long. V gave up 5 bases and J gave up 0 bases, with 14 bases separating them. Here the CDR3 DNA reads TGTGCCAGCAGCGAGAGCAGGGTGAGCTCCTACGAGCAGTACTTC. Translated, it gives CASSESRVSSYEQYF.

The sample holds many counts of this clonotype. The rearrangement links TRBV4-3 to TRBJ2-6; 7 bases are shared with TRBD2. The length of the CDR3 is 16 residues. Germline V gives CDR1 LGHNA, CDR2 YSLEER. The J segment lost 4 bases and the V segment lost 1 base, leaving 4 bases of the junction unmatched. Written as DNA, the CDR3 is TGCGCCAGCAGCCAAGGGGGGGGTGGAGGGGCCAACGTCCTGACTTTC. This gives the protein CASSQGGGGGANVLTF.

V is TRBV27 and J is TRBJ1-2; 7 nucleotides line up with TRBD1. J lost 3 bases, V lost 4 bases, and 5 bases had no gene match. The CDR3 length is 14 residues. Germline values: CDR1 MNHEY, CDR2 SMNVEV (reference sequence). CDR3 in DNA: TGTGCCAGCAGTTCCCGACAGGGCTACTATGGCTACACCTTC. It specifies CASSSRQGYYGYTF.

This clonotype has only a few counts. The chain joins TRBV11-2 to TRBJ1-4, with no clear D. Germline V gives CDR1 SGHAT, CDR2 FQNNGV. CDR3 length: 14 amino acids. V lost 5 bases, J lost 2 bases, and 9 bases lay in between. The CDR3 region is CASSHVRTNEKLFF. The CDR3 nucleotides are TGTGCCAGCAGCCATGTTCGGACTAATGAAAAACTGTTTTTT.

This chain connects TRBV5-1 to TRBJ2-1; TRBD2 aligns across 10 bases. The germline V gene encodes CDR1 SGHRS and CDR2 YFSETQ. The CDR3 runs 16 residues. The V gene end was trimmed by 4 bases and the J gene end by 4 bases; junction bases not matched to a gene: 8. Here the CDR3 DNA reads TGCGCCAGCAGCACATCCGGGACTAGCGTGTACAATGAGCAGTTCTTC. Translated: CASSTSGTSVYNEQFF.

This chain uses TRBV27 with TRBJ2-1; D possibly corresponds to TRBD2 (7 bases). V was clipped by 3 bases and J by 6 bases, with 15 bases between them. The CDR3 extends over 15 amino acids. In germline, CDR1 is MNHEY, CDR2 SMNVEV (reference sequence). Written as DNA, the CDR3 is TGTGCCAGCAGTTTCGAGGGGGGGAAAGGCAATGAGCAGTTCTTC. Protein product: CASSFEGGKGNEQFF.

J is TRBJ1-1 and V is TRBV10-3; D gene unclear. CDR3 length: 14 residues. Trimming stripped 4 bases from V and 1 base from J, with 10 bases between. Germline CDR1 ENHRY, CDR2 SYGVKD. CDR3 bases: TGTGCCATCAGTGTAGGGAACAGGAACACTGAAGCTTTCTTT. The encoded protein is CAISVGNRNTEAFF.

The rearrangement joins TRBV4-2 to TRBJ2-5, with 7 bases aligning to TRBD1. The CDR3 length is 16 residues. The V segment lost 0 bases and the J segment 2 bases; nucleotides outside the gene matches: 6. CDR1 LGHNA and CDR2 YNFKEQ come from the germline V gene. The CDR3 DNA follows: TGTGCCAGCAGCCAAGAGGGGACAGCCAAGCAAGAGACCCAGTACTTC. This sequence encodes CASSQEGTAKQETQYF.

CDR3: CATSSVRTGGTGELFF. Here the CDR3 DNA reads TGTGCCACCAGTTCGGTGCGGACAGGGGGCACCGGGGAGCTGTTTTTT. The gene calls are TRBV24-1 and TRBJ2-2; 10 positions match TRBD1. There are 16 residues in the CDR3. Germline CDR1 is KGHDR and CDR2 is SFDVKD. The trim removed 6 bases at V and 4 bases at J, leaving 7 bases unmatched.

This clonotype was counted only a few times. The J gene is TRBJ2-4, the V gene TRBV28; no clear D gene. Germline CDR1 is MDHEN and CDR2 is SYDVKM. The V end was cut by 4 bases, the J end by 3 bases, with 10 bases between. There are 14 residues in the CDR3. The CDR3: CASSYPGNKNIQYF. CDR3 nucleotide sequence: TGTGCCAGCAGTTACCCGGGTAACAAAAACATTCAGTACTTC.

This clonotype has a handful of counts. The rearrangement joins TRBV6-5 to TRBJ2-3, with D unclear. Germline assignment: CDR1 MNHEY and CDR2 SVGAGI. CDR3 size: 19 residues. Trimming pared 0 bases from V and 0 bases from J, leaving 19 bases between. DNA of the CDR3: TGTGCCAGCAGTTACTCGAAGGGCCCACCGTTCTTGAGCACAGATACGCAGTATTTT. This encodes CASSYSKGPPFLSTDTQYF.

This clonotype was recorded many times. This sequence joins TRBV7-2 and TRBJ1-3, with D possibly matching TRBD1 (5 bases). Germline V lookup: CDR1 SGHTA, CDR2 FQGNSA. V lost 7 bases to trimming and J lost 5 bases, with 15 bases between them. The CDR3 has 14 amino acids. DNA for the CDR3: TGTGCCAGCACAAGCGCGGGGGTTCGAAACACCATATATTTT. Protein product: CASTSAGVRNTIYF. Based on the CDR3 plus reference TRBV7-2 and TRBJ1-3, the full variable domain is GAGVSQSPSNKVTEKGKDVELRCDPISGHTALYWYRQSLGQGLEFLIYFQGNSAPDKSGLPSDRFSAERTGGSVSTLTIQRTQQEDSAVYLCASTSAGVRNTIYFGEGSWLTVV.

The V gene is TRBV5-1, the J gene TRBJ2-6; D is uncertain. This CDR3 spans 15 amino acids. Trimming pared 4 bases from V and 4 bases from J, leaving 12 bases between. CDR1 is SGHRS and CDR2 is YFSETQ in the germline V gene. The CDR3 loop reads CASSLDAVGANVLTF. CDR3 coding DNA: TGCGCCAGCAGCCTCGACGCTGTCGGGGCCAACGTCCTGACTTTC.

The V call is TRBV6-1, the J call TRBJ2-7, with D perhaps assigned TRBD1 or TRBD2 (5 bases each). Germline assignment: CDR1 MNHNS and CDR2 SASEGT. Between the trimmed V and J ends, which lost 6 bases and 3 bases, there was a span of 12 bases. This CDR3 has 13 amino acids. The CDR3 spells CASRPGTYYEQYF. The DNA for the CDR3 is TGTGCCAGCAGACCCGGGACCTACTACGAGCAGTACTTC.

This clonotype was recorded at least ten times. The V call is TRBV4-3, the J call TRBJ1-1; D not certain. Germline CDR1 LGHNA, CDR2 YSLEER. The CDR3 is 14 residues long. Trimming cost V 1 base and J 0 bases, with 6 bases left between them. CDR3 in DNA: TGCGCCAGCAGCCAAGGAAATTTGAACACTGAAGCTTTCTTT. It is translated as CASSQGNLNTEAFF.

This clonotype was seen only a few times. The V gene is TRBV7-2, the J gene TRBJ1-2, with TRBD1 as a possible D gene (5 bases). V lost 7 bases and J lost 8, with 29 bases in between. The CDR3 consists of 17 residues. Per the germline V gene, CDR1 is SGHTA and CDR2 is FQGNSA. This chain's CDR3 is CASTTVGGVGEVEGYTF. CDR3 nucleotides: TGTGCCAGCACCACCGTGGGTGGAGTAGGGGAGGTCGAGGGCTACACCTTC.

The chain links TRBV12-3 or TRBV12-4 to TRBJ2-7, with D possibly matching TRBD1 (6 bases). This CDR3 is 13 amino acids long. The V and J ends lost 6 bases and 2 bases respectively, with 11 bases between them. The chain's CDR3 is CASRLRTAYEQYF. The CDR3 region has the DNA TGTGCCAGCAGACTAAGGACAGCCTACGAGCAGTACTTC.

The chain employs TRBV7-9 and TRBJ2-5; 7 bases map to TRBD2. The trim removed 1 base at V and 5 bases at J, leaving 4 bases unmatched. CDR1 SEHNR and CDR2 FQNEAQ come from the germline V gene (reference sequence). This CDR3 spans 14 amino acids. The CDR3 is CASSLGLADETQYF. The CDR3 bases are TGTGCCAGCAGCTTAGGACTAGCAGATGAGACCCAGTACTTC.